This TCR beta chain came from a study of T cells in localized non-small cell lung cancer. Regarding the study as a whole: Adjacent lung was found to contain a median approximately 60 of the top 100 tumor clones. Among the tissues sampled, uninvolved adjacent lung had the highest T cell clonality, above tumor. Blood T cell density predicted longer survival; adjacent-lung clonality, shorter.

V lost 2 bases to trimming and J lost 3 bases; unmatched junction nucleotides: 1. CDR3 length equals 13 residues. Germline CDR1 and CDR2: SGHNT and YYREEE (reference sequence). The assay was immunoSEQ multiplex PCR, and TCRdb's table has in-frame clones only and misses some. The table has about 27,000 clones, about 90% seen once. Notes on this clone: The target antigen is unknown.

The input for sequencing was peripheral blood, taken before any cancer treatment. This TCR was sampled from a woman aged 35 to 70 with stage I lung adenocarcinoma. This chain uses TRBV5-4 with TRBJ1-1; 7 nucleotides match TRBD1. The CDR3 sequence: CASSFDRDTEAFF. The CDR3, as DNA: TGTGCCAGCAGCTTTGACAGGGACACTGAAGCTTTCTTT.